This TCR beta chain was recovered during a study of T cell clonotyping in hematopoietic cell transplantation. Study-wide context: Cytoreduction preceded collection of pretransplant recipient samples. Overall study results and limits: Recipient TCR diversity dropped after transplant; expanded clonotypes rose from day 30 to 180.

The assay was immunoSEQ multiplex PCR, and TCRdb's table has in-frame clones only and misses some. In the table there are around 16,000 clones, just over 90% of which are singletons. Looked up from germline, CDR1 is MNHNY and CDR2 is SVGAGI (reference sequence). CDR3 length: 15 amino acids. Deletions cut 0 bases from V and 0 bases from J, with 8 bases between. Stated time point: recipient sample about 28 days before transplant, after cytoreduction. A note on this clone: The antigen is unknown.

This sequence was found in a man aged 18 to 30 with biphenotypic leukemia. Some clones in this sample may be carry-over from other donors' samples. Specimen: peripheral blood mononuclear cells, collected before stem cell transplant. V is TRBV6-6 and J is TRBJ1-2; no clear D. The CDR3 loop is CASSYSEGPNYGYTF. CDR3 DNA: TGTGCCAGCAGTTACTCCGAGGGCCCTAACTATGGCTACACCTTC.